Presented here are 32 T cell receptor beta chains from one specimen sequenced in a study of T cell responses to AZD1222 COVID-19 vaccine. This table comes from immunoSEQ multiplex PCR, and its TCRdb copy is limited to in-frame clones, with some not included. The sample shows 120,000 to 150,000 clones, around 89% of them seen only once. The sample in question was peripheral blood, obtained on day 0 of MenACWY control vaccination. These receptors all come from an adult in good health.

This CDR3 is CATSELSSSTDTQYF. The CDR3 nucleotides are TGTGCCACCAGTGAGCTCAGCTCTAGCACAGATACGCAGTATTTT. This chain links TRBV24-1 with TRBJ2-3; D ambiguous. The germline gives CDR1 KGHDR, CDR2 SFDVKD. The V end lost 4 bases, the J end lost 0 bases, and 10 bases lay between the germline ends. This CDR3 contains 15 residues.

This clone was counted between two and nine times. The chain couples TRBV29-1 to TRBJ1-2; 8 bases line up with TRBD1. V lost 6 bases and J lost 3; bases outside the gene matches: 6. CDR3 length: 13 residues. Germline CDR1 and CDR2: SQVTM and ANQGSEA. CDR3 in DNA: TGCAGCGTAAGGACAGGGCTCGACTATGGCTACACCTTC. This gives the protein CSVRTGLDYGYTF.

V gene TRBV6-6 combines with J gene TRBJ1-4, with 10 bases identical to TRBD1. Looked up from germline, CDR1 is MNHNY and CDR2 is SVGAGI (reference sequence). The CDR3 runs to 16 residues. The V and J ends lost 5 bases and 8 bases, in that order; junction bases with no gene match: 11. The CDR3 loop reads CASSRSPGTGAEKLFF. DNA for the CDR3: TGTGCCAGCAGTCGATCACCCGGGACAGGGGCCGAAAAACTGTTTTTT.

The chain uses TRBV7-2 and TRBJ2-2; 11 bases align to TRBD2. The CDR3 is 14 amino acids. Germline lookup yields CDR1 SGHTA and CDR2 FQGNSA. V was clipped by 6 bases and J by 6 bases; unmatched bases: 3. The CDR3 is CASRTSGVAGELFF. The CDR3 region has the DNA TGTGCCAGCAGGACTAGCGGGGTTGCCGGGGAGCTGTTTTTT.

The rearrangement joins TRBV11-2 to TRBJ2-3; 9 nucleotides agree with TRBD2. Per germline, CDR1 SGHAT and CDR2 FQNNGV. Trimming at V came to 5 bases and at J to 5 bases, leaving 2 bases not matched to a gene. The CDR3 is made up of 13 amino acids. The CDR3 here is CASSQLAGDTQYF. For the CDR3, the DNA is TGTGCCAGCAGCCAACTAGCGGGAGATACGCAGTATTTT. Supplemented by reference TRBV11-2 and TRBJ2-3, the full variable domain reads EAGVAQSPRYKIIEKRQSVAFWCNPISGHATLYWYQQILGQGPKLLIQFQNNGVVDDSQLPKDRFSAERLKGVDSTLKIQPAKLEDSAVYLCASSQLAGDTQYFGPGTRLTVL.

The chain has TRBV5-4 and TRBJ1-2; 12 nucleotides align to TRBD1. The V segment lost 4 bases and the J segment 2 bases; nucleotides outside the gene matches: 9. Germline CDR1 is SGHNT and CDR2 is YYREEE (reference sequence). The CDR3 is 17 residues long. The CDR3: CASSGTGQGARNYGYTF. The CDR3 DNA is TGTGCCAGCAGCGGAACGGGACAGGGGGCGCGGAACTATGGCTACACCTTC. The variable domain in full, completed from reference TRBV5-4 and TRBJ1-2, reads ETGVTQSPTHLIKTRGQQVTLRCSSQSGHNTVSWYQQALGQGPQFIFQYYREEENGRGNFPPRFSGLQFPNYSSELNVNALELDDSALYLCASSGTGQGARNYGYTFGSGTRLTVV.

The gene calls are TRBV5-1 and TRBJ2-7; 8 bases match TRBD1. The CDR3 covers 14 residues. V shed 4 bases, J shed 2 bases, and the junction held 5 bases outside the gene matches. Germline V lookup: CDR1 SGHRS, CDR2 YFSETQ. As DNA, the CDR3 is TGCGCCAGCAGCGTGACAGGGGTTACCTACGAGCAGTACTTC. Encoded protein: CASSVTGVTYEQYF.

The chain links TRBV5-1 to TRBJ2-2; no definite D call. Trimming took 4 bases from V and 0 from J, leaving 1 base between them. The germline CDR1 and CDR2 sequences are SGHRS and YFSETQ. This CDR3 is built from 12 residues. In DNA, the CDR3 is TGCGCCAGCAGCGCGAACACCGGGGAGCTGTTTTTT. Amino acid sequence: CASSANTGELFF.

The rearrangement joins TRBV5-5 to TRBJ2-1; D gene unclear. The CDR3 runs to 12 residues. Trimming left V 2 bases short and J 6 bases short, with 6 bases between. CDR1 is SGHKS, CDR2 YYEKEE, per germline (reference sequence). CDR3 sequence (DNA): TGTGCCAGCAGCTTAAATTCCAATGAGCAGTTCTTC. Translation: CASSLNSNEQFF.

The CDR3 spells CASSLVRAGEQYF. DNA of the CDR3: TGTGCCAGCAGCTTGGTTAGGGCGGGGGAGCAGTACTTC. The rearrangement joins TRBV5-8 to TRBJ2-7; a possible D gene is TRBD2 (6 bases). Germline lookup yields CDR1 SGHTS and CDR2 YDEGEE. V lost 0 bases, J lost 7 bases, and 11 bases lay in between. The CDR3 covers 13 residues.

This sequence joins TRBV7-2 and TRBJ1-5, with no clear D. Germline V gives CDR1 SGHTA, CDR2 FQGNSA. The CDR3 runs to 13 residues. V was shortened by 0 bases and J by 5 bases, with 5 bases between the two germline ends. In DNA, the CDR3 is TGTGCCAGCAGCTTAGCTTCGGATCAGCCCCAGCATTTT. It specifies CASSLASDQPQHF.

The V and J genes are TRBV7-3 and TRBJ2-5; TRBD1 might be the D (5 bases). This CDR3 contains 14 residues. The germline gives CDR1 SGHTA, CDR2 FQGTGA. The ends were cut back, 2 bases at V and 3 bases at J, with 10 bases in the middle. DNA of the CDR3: TGTGCCAGCAGCTTAGCAGGCAGGGAAGAGACCCAGTACTTC. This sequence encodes CASSLAGREETQYF.

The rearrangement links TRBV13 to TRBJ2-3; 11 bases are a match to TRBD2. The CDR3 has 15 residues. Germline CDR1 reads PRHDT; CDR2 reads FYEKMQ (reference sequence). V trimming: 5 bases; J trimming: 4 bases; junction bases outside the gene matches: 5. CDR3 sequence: CASSNSGGAADTQYF. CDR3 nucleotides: TGTGCCAGCAGCAATAGCGGGGGGGCGGCAGATACGCAGTATTTT. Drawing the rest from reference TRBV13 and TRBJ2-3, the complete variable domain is AAGVIQSPRHLIKEKRETATLKCYPIPRHDTVYWYQQGPGQDPQFLISFYEKMQSDKGSIPDRFSAQQFSDYHSELNMSSLELGDSALYFCASSNSGGAADTQYFGPGTRLTVL.

The chain's CDR3 is CASNLRPQRTSYTGELFF. CDR3 nucleotide sequence: TGTGCCAGCAACTTGAGACCGCAAAGGACTAGCTATACCGGGGAGCTGTTTTTT. The chain combines TRBV11-2 with TRBJ2-2, with TRBD2 matching over 8 bases. CDR1 SGHAT and CDR2 FQNNGV come from the germline V gene. Trimming at V came to 7 bases and at J to 5 bases, leaving 18 bases not matched to a gene. The CDR3 is 18 amino acids.

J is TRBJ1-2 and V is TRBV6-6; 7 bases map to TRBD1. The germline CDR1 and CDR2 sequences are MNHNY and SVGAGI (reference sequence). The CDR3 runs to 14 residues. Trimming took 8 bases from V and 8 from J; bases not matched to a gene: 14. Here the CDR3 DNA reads TGTGCCAGCTCCGGAGGACAGGCGTTTATAGGCTACACCTTC. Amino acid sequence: CASSGGQAFIGYTF.

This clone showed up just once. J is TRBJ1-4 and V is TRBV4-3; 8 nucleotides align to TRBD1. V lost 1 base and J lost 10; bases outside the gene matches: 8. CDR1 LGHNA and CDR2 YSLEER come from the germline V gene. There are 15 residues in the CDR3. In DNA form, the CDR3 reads TGCGCCAGCAGCCAAGGCGGGACAGGTCCGGGAAAACTGTTTTTT. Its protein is CASSQGGTGPGKLFF.

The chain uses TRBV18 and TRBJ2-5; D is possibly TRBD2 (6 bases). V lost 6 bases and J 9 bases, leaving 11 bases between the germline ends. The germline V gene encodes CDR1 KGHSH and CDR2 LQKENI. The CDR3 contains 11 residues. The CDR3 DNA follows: TGTGCCAGCTCGGACACGGGGGCCCAGTACTTC. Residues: CASSDTGAQYF.

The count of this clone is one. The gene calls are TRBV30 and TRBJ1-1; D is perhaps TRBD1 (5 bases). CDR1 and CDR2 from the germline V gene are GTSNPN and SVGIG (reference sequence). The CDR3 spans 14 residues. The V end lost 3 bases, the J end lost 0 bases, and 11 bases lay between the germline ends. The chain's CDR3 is CAWRWGPLNTEAFF. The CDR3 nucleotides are TGTGCCTGGAGGTGGGGACCGCTGAACACTGAAGCTTTCTTT.

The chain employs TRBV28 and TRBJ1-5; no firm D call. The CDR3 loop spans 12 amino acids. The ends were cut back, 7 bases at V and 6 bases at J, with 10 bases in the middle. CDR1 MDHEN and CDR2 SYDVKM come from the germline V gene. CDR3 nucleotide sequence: TGTGCCAGCACCGAACTGGGTCAGCCCCAGCATTTT. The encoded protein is CASTELGQPQHF.

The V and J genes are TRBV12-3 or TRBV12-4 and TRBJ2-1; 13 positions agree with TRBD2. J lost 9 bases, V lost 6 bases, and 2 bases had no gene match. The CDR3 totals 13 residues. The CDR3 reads CASRGLAGTEQFF. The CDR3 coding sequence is TGTGCCAGCAGGGGACTAGCGGGAACTGAGCAGTTCTTC.

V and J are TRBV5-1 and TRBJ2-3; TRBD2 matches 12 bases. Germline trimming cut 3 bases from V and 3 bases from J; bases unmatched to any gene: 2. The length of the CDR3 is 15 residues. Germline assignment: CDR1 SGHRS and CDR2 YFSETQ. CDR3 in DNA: TGCGCCAGCAGCTCGACTAGCGGGAGAACAGATACGCAGTATTTT. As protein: CASSSTSGRTDTQYF.

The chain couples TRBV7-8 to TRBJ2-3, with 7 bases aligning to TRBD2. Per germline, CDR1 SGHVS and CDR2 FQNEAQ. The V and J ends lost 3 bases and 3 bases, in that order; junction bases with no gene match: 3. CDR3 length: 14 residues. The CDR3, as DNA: TGTGCCAGCAGCTTGTCTAGCGGAACAGATACGCAGTATTTT. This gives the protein CASSLSSGTDTQYF.

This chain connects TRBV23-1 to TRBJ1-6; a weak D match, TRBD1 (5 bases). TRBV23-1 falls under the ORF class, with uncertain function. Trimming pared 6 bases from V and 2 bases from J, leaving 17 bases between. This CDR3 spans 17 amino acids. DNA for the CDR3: TGCGCCAGCAGCCCGAGGGGCAAGTCCACCTATAATTCACCCCTCCACTTT. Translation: CASSPRGKSTYNSPLHF.

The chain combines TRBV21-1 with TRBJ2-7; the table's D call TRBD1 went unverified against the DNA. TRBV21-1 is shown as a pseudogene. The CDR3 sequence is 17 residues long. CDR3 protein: CASSNPIGRDRGLEQYF. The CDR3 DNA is TGTGCCAGCAGCAACCCCATAGGCCGGGACAGGGGGCTCGAGCAGTACTTC.

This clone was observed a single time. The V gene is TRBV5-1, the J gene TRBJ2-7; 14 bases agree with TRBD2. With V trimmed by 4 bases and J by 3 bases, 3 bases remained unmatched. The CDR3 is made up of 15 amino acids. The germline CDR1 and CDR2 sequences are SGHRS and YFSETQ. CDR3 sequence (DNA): TGCGCCAGCAGCCACGGGACTAGCGGGGGCTACGAGCAGTACTTC. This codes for CASSHGTSGGYEQYF.

The DNA for the CDR3 is TGTGCCAGCAGTCAACCGGGTATGCGGGAGACCCAGTACTTC. Residues: CASSQPGMRETQYF. V is TRBV6-2 or TRBV6-3 and J is TRBJ2-5, with D hard to call. Per germline, CDR1 MNHEY and CDR2 SVGEGT. Trimming took off 5 bases at V and 5 bases at J, with 15 bases between the two ends. The length of the CDR3 is 14 residues.

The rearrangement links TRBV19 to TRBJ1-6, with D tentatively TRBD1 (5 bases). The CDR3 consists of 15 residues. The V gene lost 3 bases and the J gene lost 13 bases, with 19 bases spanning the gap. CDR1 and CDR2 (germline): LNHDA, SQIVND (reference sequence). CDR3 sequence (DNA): TGTGCCAGTAGTATTTCGGGACCGGGGGAAAAGCCCCTCCACTTT. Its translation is CASSISGPGEKPLHF.

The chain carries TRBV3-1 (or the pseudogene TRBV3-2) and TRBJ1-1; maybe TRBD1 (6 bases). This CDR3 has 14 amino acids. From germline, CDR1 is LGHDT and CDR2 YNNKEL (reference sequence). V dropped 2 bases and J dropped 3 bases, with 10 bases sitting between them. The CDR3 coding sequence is TGTGCCAGCAGCCAAAGGGGGGCGGACACTGAAGCTTTCTTT. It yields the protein CASSQRGADTEAFF.

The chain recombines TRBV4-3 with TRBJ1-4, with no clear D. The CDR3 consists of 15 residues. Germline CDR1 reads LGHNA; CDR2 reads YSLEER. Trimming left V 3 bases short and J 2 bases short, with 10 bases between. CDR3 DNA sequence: TGCGCCAGCAGCCATCGAACCTCCACTAATGAAAAACTGTTTTTT. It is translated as CASSHRTSTNEKLFF.

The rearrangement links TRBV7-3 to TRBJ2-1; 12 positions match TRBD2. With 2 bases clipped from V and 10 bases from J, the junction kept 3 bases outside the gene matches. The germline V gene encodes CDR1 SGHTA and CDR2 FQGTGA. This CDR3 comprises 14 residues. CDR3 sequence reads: CASSLGGLAGEQFF. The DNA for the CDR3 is TGTGCCAGCAGCTTAGGAGGACTAGCGGGGGAGCAGTTCTTC.

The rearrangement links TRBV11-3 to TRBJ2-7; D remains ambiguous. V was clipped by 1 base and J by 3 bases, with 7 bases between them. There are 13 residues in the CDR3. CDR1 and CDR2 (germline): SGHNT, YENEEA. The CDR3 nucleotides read TGTGCCAGCAGCTTAGGACCTCTCTACGAGCAGTACTTC. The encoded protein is CASSLGPLYEQYF.

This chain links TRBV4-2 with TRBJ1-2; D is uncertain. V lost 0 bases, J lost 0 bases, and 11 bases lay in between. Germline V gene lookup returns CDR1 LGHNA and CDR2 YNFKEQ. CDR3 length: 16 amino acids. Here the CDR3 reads CASSQDRQTPNYGYTF. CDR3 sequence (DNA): TGTGCCAGCAGCCAAGATCGGCAGACCCCTAACTATGGCTACACCTTC.